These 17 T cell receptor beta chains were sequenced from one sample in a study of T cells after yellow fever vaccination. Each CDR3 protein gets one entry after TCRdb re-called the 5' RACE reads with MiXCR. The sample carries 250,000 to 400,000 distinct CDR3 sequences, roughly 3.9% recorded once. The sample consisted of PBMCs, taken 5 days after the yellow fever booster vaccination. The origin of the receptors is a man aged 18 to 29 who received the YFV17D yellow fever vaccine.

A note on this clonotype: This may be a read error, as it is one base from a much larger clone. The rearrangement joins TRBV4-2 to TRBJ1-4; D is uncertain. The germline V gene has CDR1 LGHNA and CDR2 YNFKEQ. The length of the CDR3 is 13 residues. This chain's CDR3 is CASSQGGKETLFF. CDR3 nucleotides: TGTGCCAGCAGCCAAGGGGGAAAAGAAACACTGTTTTTT.

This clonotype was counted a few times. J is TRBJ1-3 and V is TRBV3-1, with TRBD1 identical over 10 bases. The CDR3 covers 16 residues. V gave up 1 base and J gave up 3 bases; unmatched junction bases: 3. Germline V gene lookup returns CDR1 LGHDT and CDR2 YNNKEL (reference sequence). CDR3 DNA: TGTGCCAGCAGCCAAGGGACAGGGGGGCTTGGAAACACCATATATTTT. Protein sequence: CASSQGTGGLGNTIYF. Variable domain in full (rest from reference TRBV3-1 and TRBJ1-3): DTAVSQTPKYLVTQMGNDKSIKCEQNLGHDTMYWYKQDSKKFLKIMFSYNNKELIINETVPNRFSPKSPDKAHLNLHINSLELGDSAVYFCASSQGTGGLGNTIYFGEGSWLTVV.

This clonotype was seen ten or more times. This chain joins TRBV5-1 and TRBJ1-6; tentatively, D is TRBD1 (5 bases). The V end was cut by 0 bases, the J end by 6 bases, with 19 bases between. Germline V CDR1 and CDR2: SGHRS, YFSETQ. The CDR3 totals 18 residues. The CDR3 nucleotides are TGCGCCAGCAGCTTGGATGGGGCCCAGCTCCTGAGTAATTCACCCCTCCACTTT. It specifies CASSLDGAQLLSNSPLHF.

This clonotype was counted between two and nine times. The DNA for the CDR3 is TGCAGTGCTAGGACGGGGACGGATGTGGAGCCCCAGCATTTT. It codes for CSARTGTDVEPQHF. This rearrangement joins TRBV20-1 to TRBJ1-5, with a possible D match to TRBD1 (5 bases). Germline assignment: CDR1 DFQATT and CDR2 SNEGSKA (reference sequence). The CDR3 is 14 residues long. Trimming removed 3 bases at V and 8 bases at J, with 17 bases between.

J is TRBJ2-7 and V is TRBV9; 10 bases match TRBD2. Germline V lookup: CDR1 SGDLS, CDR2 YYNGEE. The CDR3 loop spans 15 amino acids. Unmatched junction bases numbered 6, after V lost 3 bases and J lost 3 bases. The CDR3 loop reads CASSAGRTSGYEQYF. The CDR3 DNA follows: TGTGCCAGCAGCGCGGGCCGGACTAGCGGCTACGAGCAGTACTTC.

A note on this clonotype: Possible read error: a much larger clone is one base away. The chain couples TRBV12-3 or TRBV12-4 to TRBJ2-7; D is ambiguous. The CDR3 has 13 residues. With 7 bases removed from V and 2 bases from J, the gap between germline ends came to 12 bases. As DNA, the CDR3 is TGTGCCAGCACCGCAGAGGATCCCTACGAGCAGTACTTC. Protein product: CASTAEDPYEQYF.

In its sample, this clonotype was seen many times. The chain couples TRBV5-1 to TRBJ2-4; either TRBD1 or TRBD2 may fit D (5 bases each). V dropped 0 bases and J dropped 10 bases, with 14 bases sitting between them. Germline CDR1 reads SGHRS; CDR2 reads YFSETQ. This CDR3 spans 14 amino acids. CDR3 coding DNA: TGCGCCAGCAGCTTGGCGGGGACCGGTGAGATTCAGTACTTC. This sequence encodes CASSLAGTGEIQYF.

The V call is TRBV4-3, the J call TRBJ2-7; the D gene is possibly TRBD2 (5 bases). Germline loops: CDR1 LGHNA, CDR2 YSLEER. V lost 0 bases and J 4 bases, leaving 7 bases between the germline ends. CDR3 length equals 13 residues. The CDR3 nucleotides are TGCGCCAGCAGCCAAGAACTAGGGTACGAGCAGTACGTC. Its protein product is CASSQELGYEQYV.

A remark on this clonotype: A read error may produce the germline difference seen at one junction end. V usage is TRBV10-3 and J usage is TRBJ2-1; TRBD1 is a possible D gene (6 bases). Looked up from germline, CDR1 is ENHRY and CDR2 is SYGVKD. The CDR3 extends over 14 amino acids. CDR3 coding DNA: TGTGCCATCAGTTACAAGGACGAGGCTGGGGGCCAGGTCTTC. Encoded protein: CAISYKDEAGGQVF.

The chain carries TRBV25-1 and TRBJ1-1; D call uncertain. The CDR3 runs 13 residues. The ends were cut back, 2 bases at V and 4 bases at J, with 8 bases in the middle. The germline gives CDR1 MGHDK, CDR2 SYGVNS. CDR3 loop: CASSEGGPTEAFF. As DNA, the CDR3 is TGTGCCAGCAGTGAAGGAGGCCCCACTGAAGCTTTCTTT.

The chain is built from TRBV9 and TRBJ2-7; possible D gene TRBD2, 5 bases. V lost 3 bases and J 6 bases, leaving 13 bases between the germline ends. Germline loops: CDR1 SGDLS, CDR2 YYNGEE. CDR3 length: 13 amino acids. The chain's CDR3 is CASSGRGSGEQYF. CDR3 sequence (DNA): TGTGCCAGCAGCGGACGGGGTTCCGGCGAGCAGTACTTC.

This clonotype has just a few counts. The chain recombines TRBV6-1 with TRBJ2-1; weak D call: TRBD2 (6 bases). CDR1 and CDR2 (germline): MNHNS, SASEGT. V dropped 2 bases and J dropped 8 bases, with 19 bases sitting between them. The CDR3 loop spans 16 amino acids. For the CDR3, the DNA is TGTGCCAGCAGTGAATCGGGGGAAGTCTTAGCCGATGAGCAGTTCTTC. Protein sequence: CASSESGEVLADEQFF.

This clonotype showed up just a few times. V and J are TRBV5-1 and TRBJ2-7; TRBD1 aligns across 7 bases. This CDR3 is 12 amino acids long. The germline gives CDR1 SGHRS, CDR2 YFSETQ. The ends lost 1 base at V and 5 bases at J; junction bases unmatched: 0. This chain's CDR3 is CASSLTGDEQYF. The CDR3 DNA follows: TGCGCCAGCAGCTTGACAGGGGACGAGCAGTACTTC.

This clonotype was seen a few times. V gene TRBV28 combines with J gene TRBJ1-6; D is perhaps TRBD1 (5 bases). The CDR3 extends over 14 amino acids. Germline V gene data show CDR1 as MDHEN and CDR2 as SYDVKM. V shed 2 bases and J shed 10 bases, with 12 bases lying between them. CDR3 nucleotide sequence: TGTGCCAGCAGTTTAGGGGGGGGAGAATCACCCCTCCACTTT. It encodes CASSLGGGESPLHF.

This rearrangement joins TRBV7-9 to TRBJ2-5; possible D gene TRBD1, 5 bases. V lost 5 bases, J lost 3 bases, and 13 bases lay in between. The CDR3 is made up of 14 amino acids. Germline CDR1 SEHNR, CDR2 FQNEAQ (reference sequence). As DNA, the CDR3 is TGTGCCAGCAGCCAGAGGACACCTAAAGAGACCCAGTACTTC. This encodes CASSQRTPKETQYF.

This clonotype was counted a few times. The CDR3 loop is CASSPGRAFRDTQYF. CDR3 nucleotide sequence: TGTGCCAGCAGCCCCGGACGGGCGTTTCGAGATACGCAGTATTTT. The chain carries TRBV12-3 or TRBV12-4 and TRBJ2-3; D not resolved. V lost 6 bases and J lost 5, with 18 bases in between. The CDR3 runs 15 residues.

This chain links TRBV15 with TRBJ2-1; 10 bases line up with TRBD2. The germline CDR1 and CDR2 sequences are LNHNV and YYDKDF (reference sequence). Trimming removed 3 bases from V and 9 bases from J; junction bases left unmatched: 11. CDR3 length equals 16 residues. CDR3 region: CATSSTDKRGGIEQFF. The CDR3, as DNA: TGTGCCACCAGCAGCACTGATAAGCGGGGGGGAATTGAGCAGTTCTTC. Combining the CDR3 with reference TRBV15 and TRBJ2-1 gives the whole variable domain DAMVIQNPRYQVTQFGKPVTLSCSQTLNHNVMYWYQQKSSQAPKLLFHYYDKDFNNEADTPDNFQSRRPNTSFCFLDIRSPGLGDTAMYLCATSSTDKRGGIEQFFGPGTRLTVL.